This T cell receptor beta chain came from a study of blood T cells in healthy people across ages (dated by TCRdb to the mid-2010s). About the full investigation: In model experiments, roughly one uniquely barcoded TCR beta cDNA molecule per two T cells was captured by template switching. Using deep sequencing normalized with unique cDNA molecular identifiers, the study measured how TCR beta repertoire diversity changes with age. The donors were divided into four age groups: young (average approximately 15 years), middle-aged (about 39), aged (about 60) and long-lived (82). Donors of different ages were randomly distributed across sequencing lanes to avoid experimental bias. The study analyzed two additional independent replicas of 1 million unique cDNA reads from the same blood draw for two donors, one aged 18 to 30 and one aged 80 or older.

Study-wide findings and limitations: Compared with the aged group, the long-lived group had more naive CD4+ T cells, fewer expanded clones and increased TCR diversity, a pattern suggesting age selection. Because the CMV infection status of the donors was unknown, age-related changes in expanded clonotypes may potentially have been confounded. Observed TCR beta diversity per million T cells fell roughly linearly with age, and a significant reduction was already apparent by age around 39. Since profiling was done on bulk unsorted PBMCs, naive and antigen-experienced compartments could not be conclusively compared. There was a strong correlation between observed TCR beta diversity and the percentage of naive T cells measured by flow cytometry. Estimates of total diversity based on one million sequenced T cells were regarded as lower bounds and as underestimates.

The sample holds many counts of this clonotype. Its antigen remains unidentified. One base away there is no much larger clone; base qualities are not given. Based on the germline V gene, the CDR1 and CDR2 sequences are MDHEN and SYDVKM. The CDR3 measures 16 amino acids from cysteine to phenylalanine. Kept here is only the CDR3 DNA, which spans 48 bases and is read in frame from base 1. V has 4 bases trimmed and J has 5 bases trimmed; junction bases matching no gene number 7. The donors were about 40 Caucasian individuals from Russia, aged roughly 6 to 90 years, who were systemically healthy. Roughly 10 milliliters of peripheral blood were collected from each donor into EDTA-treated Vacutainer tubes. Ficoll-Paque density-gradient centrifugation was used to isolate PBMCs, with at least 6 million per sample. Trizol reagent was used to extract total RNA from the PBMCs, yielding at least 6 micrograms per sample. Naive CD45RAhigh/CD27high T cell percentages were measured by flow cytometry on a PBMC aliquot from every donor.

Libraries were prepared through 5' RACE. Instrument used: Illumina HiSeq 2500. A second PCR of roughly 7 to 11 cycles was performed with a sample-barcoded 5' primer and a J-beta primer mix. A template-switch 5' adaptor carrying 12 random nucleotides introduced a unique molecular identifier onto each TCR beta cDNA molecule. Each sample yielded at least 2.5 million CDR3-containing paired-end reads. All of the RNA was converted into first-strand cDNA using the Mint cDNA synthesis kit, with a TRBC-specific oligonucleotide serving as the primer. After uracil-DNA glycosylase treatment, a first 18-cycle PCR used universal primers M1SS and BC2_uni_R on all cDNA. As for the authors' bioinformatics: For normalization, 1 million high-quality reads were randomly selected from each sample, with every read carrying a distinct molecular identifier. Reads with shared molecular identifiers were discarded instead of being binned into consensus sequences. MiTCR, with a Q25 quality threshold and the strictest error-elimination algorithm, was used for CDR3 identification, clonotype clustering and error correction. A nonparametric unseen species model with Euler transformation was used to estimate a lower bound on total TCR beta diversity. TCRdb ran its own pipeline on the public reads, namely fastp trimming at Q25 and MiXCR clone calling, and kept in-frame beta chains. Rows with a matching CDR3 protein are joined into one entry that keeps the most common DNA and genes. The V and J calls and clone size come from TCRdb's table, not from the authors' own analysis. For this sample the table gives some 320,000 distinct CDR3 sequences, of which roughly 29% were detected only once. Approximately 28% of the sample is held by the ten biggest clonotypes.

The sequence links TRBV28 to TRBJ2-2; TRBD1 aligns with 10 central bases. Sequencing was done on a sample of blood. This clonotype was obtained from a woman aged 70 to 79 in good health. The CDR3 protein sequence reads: CASSWGQGRTTGELFF. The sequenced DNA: TGTGCCAGCAGTTGGGGACAGGGGAGGACTACCGGGGAGCTGTTTTTT. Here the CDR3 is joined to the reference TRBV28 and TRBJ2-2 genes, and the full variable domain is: DVKVTQSSRYLVKRTGEKVFLECVQDMDHENMFWYRQDPGLGLRLIYFSYDVKMKEKGDIPEGYSVSREKKERFSLILESASTNQTSMYLCASSWGQGRTTGELFFGEGSRLTVL.